These T cell receptor beta chains were read from a single sample in a study of T cell repertoires in cytomegalovirus infection. These TCRs' antigens remain unknown. TCRdb passed the reads through MiXCR, listing each CDR3 protein once. The sample yields about 920,000 distinct CDR3 sequences, around 32% seen once. The sample consisted of cultured CD8+ T cells from PBMCs, taken from culture after CMV antigen stimulation. These TCRs come from a human donor in good health (CMV status not recorded). Some clones in this sample may be carry-over from other donors' samples. CDR3s include the opening cysteine and the closing phenylalanine or tryptophan. Each record gives: clone size, J gene, V gene, D gene, CDR3 DNA, CDR3 protein. D genes are given only for firm matches. Size is omitted from some rows. Given values are once, few, many or a class for expanded clones.

clone_size: NA
j_call: TRBJ2-2
v_call: TRBV19
d_call: NA
cdr3_nt: TGTGCCAGTAGTATATCAGGGAGCGCCGGGGAGCTGTTTTTT
cdr3_aa: CASSISGSAGELFF

clone_size: many
j_call: TRBJ1-1
v_call: TRBV7-9
d_call: NA
cdr3_nt: TGTGCCAGCAGCTTAGACAGTTTTTCGAACACTGAAGCTTTCTTT
cdr3_aa: CASSLDSFSNTEAFF

clone_size: NA
j_call: TRBJ1-1
v_call: TRBV14
d_call: NA
cdr3_nt: TGTGCCAGCAGCCAAGTGGGGGCAGGGAATCTGAACACTGAAGCTTTCTTT
cdr3_aa: CASSQVGAGNLNTEAFF

clone_size: few
j_call: TRBJ1-5
v_call: TRBV19
d_call: NA
cdr3_nt: TGTGCCAGTAGTATACGAAACCGTAGCAATCAGCCCCAGCATTTT
cdr3_aa: CASSIRNRSNQPQHF

clone_size: NA
j_call: TRBJ2-2
v_call: TRBV7-9
d_call: TRBD1
cdr3_nt: TGTGCCAGCAGCCCGGGACAGGACCTCACCGGGGAGCTGTTTTTT
cdr3_aa: CASSPGQDLTGELFF

clone_size: NA
j_call: TRBJ2-3
v_call: TRBV14
d_call: TRBD1
cdr3_nt: TGTGCCAGCACTCGGACAGGGGGCACAGATACGCAGTATTTT
cdr3_aa: CASTRTGGTDTQYF

clone_size: few
j_call: TRBJ1-1
v_call: TRBV7-6
d_call: NA
cdr3_nt: TGTGCCAGCAGCTTACCAGGGCTTGAAGCTTTCTTT
cdr3_aa: CASSLPGLEAFF

clone_size: NA
j_call: TRBJ2-7
v_call: TRBV4-1
d_call: TRBD1
cdr3_nt: TGCGCCAGCAGCCAGTTGACAGGGGCGGCCTACGAGCAGTACTTC
cdr3_aa: CASSQLTGAAYEQYF

clone_size: NA
j_call: TRBJ2-2
v_call: TRBV7-6
d_call: TRBD1
cdr3_nt: TGTGCCAGCAGTCGACAGGGTGGGAAGAACACCGGGGAGCTGTTTTTT
cdr3_aa: CASSRQGGKNTGELFF

clone_size: NA
j_call: TRBJ2-3
v_call: TRBV4-1
d_call: TRBD2
cdr3_nt: TGCGCCAGCAGCCCCCGGCCCCTAGCGGGGGGCCATCCCACAGATACGCAGTATTTT
cdr3_aa: CASSPRPLAGGHPTDTQYF

clone_size: many
j_call: TRBJ2-2
v_call: TRBV7-2
d_call: TRBD1
cdr3_nt: TGTGCCAGCAGCCCCAGGGGGACCGGGATTTATACTCACACCGGGGAGCTGTTTTTT
cdr3_aa: CASSPRGTGIYTHTGELFF

clone_size: few
j_call: TRBJ1-6
v_call: TRBV2
d_call: TRBD1
cdr3_nt: TGTGCCAGCAGTGAATGGACAGGGACTAATTCACCCCTCCACTTT
cdr3_aa: CASSEWTGTNSPLHF

clone_size: NA
j_call: TRBJ1-2
v_call: TRBV12-5
d_call: NA
cdr3_nt: TGTGCTAGTGGTTTCTACCCGCTCAGGGAGTTGGGCTATGGCTACACCTTC
cdr3_aa: CASGFYPLRELGYGYTF

clone_size: few
j_call: TRBJ2-2
v_call: TRBV12-3/TRBV12-4
d_call: NA
cdr3_nt: TGTGCCAGCATAACCGGGGGCGTAACCGGGGAGCTGTTTTTT
cdr3_aa: CASITGGVTGELFF

clone_size: NA
j_call: TRBJ1-4
v_call: TRBV10-3
d_call: NA
cdr3_nt: TGTGCCATCAGTGAGGTTCAGGGAAGGGATGAAAAACTGTTTTTT
cdr3_aa: CAISEVQGRDEKLFF

clone_size: NA
j_call: TRBJ1-1
v_call: TRBV12-3/TRBV12-4
d_call: TRBD1
cdr3_nt: TGTGCCAGCAGTCGCGGGGTAGGGGGCTTCGTAACTGAAGCTTTCTTT
cdr3_aa: CASSRGVGGFVTEAFF

clone_size: few
j_call: TRBJ2-5
v_call: TRBV4-1
d_call: NA
cdr3_nt: TGCGCCAGCAGCCAAGGGGGGGGCCTCCAAGAGACCCAGTACTTC
cdr3_aa: CASSQGGGLQETQYF

clone_size: many
j_call: TRBJ2-1
v_call: TRBV7-2
d_call: TRBD2
cdr3_nt: TGTGCCAGCAGCCCGGGACTAGCGGGGTCCTCCTACAATGAGCAGTTCTTC
cdr3_aa: CASSPGLAGSSYNEQFF

clone_size: NA
j_call: TRBJ2-7
v_call: TRBV4-1
d_call: NA
cdr3_nt: TGCGCCAGCAGCCCGATAGGGGTACGCGAGCAGTACTTC
cdr3_aa: CASSPIGVREQYF

clone_size: NA
j_call: TRBJ1-2
v_call: TRBV5-4
d_call: NA
cdr3_nt: TGTGCCAGCAGCTTGGAACGCGGCTACACCTTC
cdr3_aa: CASSLERGYTF

clone_size: NA
j_call: TRBJ1-4
v_call: TRBV19
d_call: NA
cdr3_nt: TGTGCCAGTACTGGAGGGGGGCAACTGTTTTTT
cdr3_aa: CASTGGGQLFF

clone_size: NA
j_call: TRBJ2-3
v_call: TRBV20-1
d_call: NA
cdr3_nt: TGCAGTGCTAACCCTAGAGGGGGGGGGGATACGCAGTATTTT
cdr3_aa: CSANPRGGGDTQYF

clone_size: few
j_call: TRBJ2-1
v_call: TRBV6-2/TRBV6-3
d_call: TRBD1
cdr3_nt: TGTGCCAGCAGGGGCAGGGGGCGCGATGAGCAGTTCTTC
cdr3_aa: CASRGRGRDEQFF

clone_size: few
j_call: TRBJ2-5
v_call: TRBV6-2/TRBV6-3
d_call: NA
cdr3_nt: TGTGCCAGCAGTTATCGGCGGGCTGCTCAAGAGACCCAGTACTTC
cdr3_aa: CASSYRRAAQETQYF

clone_size: NA
j_call: TRBJ2-1
v_call: TRBV6-5
d_call: TRBD2
cdr3_nt: TGTGCCAGCAGTTACTCGCTCGCGGGAGCTTCCTACAATGAGCAGTTCTTC
cdr3_aa: CASSYSLAGASYNEQFF

clone_size: NA
j_call: TRBJ1-2
v_call: TRBV6-1
d_call: NA
cdr3_nt: TGTGCCAGCAGTGAAAACCGGGTCGGTTCCATCTATGGCTACACCTTC
cdr3_aa: CASSENRVGSIYGYTF

clone_size: many
j_call: TRBJ2-3
v_call: TRBV7-8
d_call: NA
cdr3_nt: TGTGCCAGCAGCTTAGTGATTTACGGGGGGCACAGCACAGATACGCAGTATTTT
cdr3_aa: CASSLVIYGGHSTDTQYF

clone_size: few
j_call: TRBJ2-3
v_call: TRBV9
d_call: TRBD2
cdr3_nt: TGTGCCAGCAGCGTAGCATCGAGGCGGGGGGGCACAGATACGCAGTATTTT
cdr3_aa: CASSVASRRGGTDTQYF

clone_size: many
j_call: TRBJ2-5
v_call: TRBV7-8
d_call: TRBD1
cdr3_nt: TGTGCCAGCAGCCCGCCGGACAGGCAAGAGACCCAGTACTTC
cdr3_aa: CASSPPDRQETQYF

clone_size: NA
j_call: TRBJ2-4
v_call: TRBV3-1
d_call: NA
cdr3_nt: TGTGCCAGCAGCCAGCCTGGTAGGGGCCGAGCCAAAAACATTCAGTACTTC
cdr3_aa: CASSQPGRGRAKNIQYF

clone_size: NA
j_call: TRBJ2-2
v_call: TRBV15
d_call: NA
cdr3_nt: TGTGCCACCAGCCCCGGGGGCACCGGGGAGCTGTTTTTT
cdr3_aa: CATSPGGTGELFF

clone_size: NA
j_call: TRBJ1-1
v_call: TRBV12-3/TRBV12-4
d_call: TRBD1
cdr3_nt: TGTGCCAGCAGTCCAGGGACAGTTCTTCCCTGGGACACTGAAGCTTTCTTT
cdr3_aa: CASSPGTVLPWDTEAFF

clone_size: NA
j_call: TRBJ1-5
v_call: TRBV7-6
d_call: NA
cdr3_nt: TGTGCCAGCAGCCAACTCGTCGATGGCAATCAGCCCCAGCATTTT
cdr3_aa: CASSQLVDGNQPQHF

clone_size: NA
j_call: TRBJ2-7
v_call: TRBV6-5
d_call: NA
cdr3_nt: TGTGCCAGCATCCAAACAGGCAGTGAGTCCTACGAGCAGTACTTC
cdr3_aa: CASIQTGSESYEQYF

clone_size: few
j_call: TRBJ2-7
v_call: TRBV7-6
d_call: NA
cdr3_nt: TGTGCCAGCAGCTTAGAGGCAGGGAATCCCTACGAGCAGTACTTC
cdr3_aa: CASSLEAGNPYEQYF

clone_size: NA
j_call: TRBJ1-2
v_call: TRBV7-9
d_call: NA
cdr3_nt: TGTGCCAGCAGCCCTCCGGGACTCCTATATGGCTACACCTTC
cdr3_aa: CASSPPGLLYGYTF

clone_size: NA
j_call: TRBJ2-4
v_call: TRBV2
d_call: NA
cdr3_nt: TGTGCCAGCAGTGGGGTTTGGACCGCGCAGAACATTCAGTACTTC
cdr3_aa: CASSGVWTAQNIQYF

clone_size: few
j_call: TRBJ2-3
v_call: TRBV7-6
d_call: NA
cdr3_nt: TGTGCCACCCAAGGGACCGGAGAGCATCATACGCAGTATTTT
cdr3_aa: CATQGTGEHHTQYF

clone_size: NA
j_call: TRBJ2-4
v_call: TRBV6-2/TRBV6-3
d_call: NA
cdr3_nt: TGTGCCAGCAGTTCCCCGGACAGATACATTCAGTACTTC
cdr3_aa: CASSSPDRYIQYF

clone_size: NA
j_call: TRBJ1-2
v_call: TRBV12-3/TRBV12-4
d_call: NA
cdr3_nt: TGTGCCAGCAGTTTATTTTCAGGGGTCTATGGCTACACCTTC
cdr3_aa: CASSLFSGVYGYTF

clone_size: few
j_call: TRBJ1-5
v_call: TRBV27
d_call: NA
cdr3_nt: TGTGCCAGCAGTACCAATCTACAGCCCCAGCATTTT
cdr3_aa: CASSTNLQPQHF

clone_size: NA
j_call: TRBJ2-2
v_call: TRBV4-3
d_call: TRBD1
cdr3_nt: TGCGCCAGCAGCCCAGGGACAGGGTCGAACACCGGGGAGCTGTTTTTT
cdr3_aa: CASSPGTGSNTGELFF

clone_size: few
j_call: TRBJ2-5
v_call: TRBV7-9
d_call: NA
cdr3_nt: TGTGCCAGCAGCTTAACAGGCCCTCTCCAAGAGACCCAGTACTTC
cdr3_aa: CASSLTGPLQETQYF

clone_size: few
j_call: TRBJ2-5
v_call: TRBV27
d_call: NA
cdr3_nt: TGTGCCAGCAGTTTGGCCCCCGGACCCCAGTACTTC
cdr3_aa: CASSLAPGPQYF

clone_size: NA
j_call: TRBJ1-5
v_call: TRBV27
d_call: NA
cdr3_nt: TGTGCCAGCCGAAGTGCAGGGGTGTACCAGCCCCAGCATTTT
cdr3_aa: CASRSAGVYQPQHF

clone_size: NA
j_call: TRBJ2-1
v_call: TRBV27
d_call: TRBD2
cdr3_nt: TGTGCCAGCAGTCCACGGCTAGCGGGGGACAATGAGCAGTTCTTC
cdr3_aa: CASSPRLAGDNEQFF

clone_size: NA
j_call: TRBJ2-5
v_call: TRBV7-9
d_call: NA
cdr3_nt: TGTGCCAGCAGCCAACAGAGCTTCCAAGAGACCCAGTACTTC
cdr3_aa: CASSQQSFQETQYF

clone_size: NA
j_call: TRBJ1-2
v_call: TRBV7-6
d_call: NA
cdr3_nt: TGTGCCAGCAGCTTGGGGGGCCTCTACACCTTC
cdr3_aa: CASSLGGLYTF

clone_size: NA
j_call: TRBJ2-7
v_call: TRBV4-3
d_call: NA
cdr3_nt: TGCGCCAGCAGCCAAGATGGAGGTTCGGTGCCCCAATCTTACGAGCAGTACTTC
cdr3_aa: CASSQDGGSVPQSYEQYF

clone_size: few
j_call: TRBJ1-2
v_call: TRBV7-9
d_call: NA
cdr3_nt: TGTGCCAGCAGCAACCGTCCGGGGAATGGCTACACCTTC
cdr3_aa: CASSNRPGNGYTF